This passage covers 30 T cell receptor beta chains from one sample sequenced in a study of human CD8 memory T cell subsets. Construction of TCR beta libraries was accomplished by means of UMI-labeled 5' RACE. After re-calling the 5' RACE reads, TCRdb lists one entry per CDR3 protein, DNA absent. This repertoire comprises about 10,000 distinct CDR3 sequences; its ten largest clones make up over 8.5%. Sequences were obtained from CD8+ T cells from PBMCs. The source of these receptors is a human donor in good health.

This chain links TRBV24-1 with TRBJ2-1; TCRdb outputs TRBD2, but without DNA this stays unchecked. The CDR3 covers 15 residues. CDR1 and CDR2 from the germline V gene are KGHDR and SFDVKD. CDR3 loop: CATSDSGTSINEQFF.

This chain uses TRBV18 with TRBJ2-2. Germline V CDR1 and CDR2: KGHSH, LQKENI. There are 14 residues in the CDR3. CDR3 loop: CASSPLSDTGELFF.

Measured by frequency, this clonotype is medium-sized. The chain has TRBV15 and TRBJ1-5; without DNA, the TCRdb call of TRBD1 cannot be checked. CDR3 length: 13 amino acids. Germline V gene lookup returns CDR1 LNHNV and CDR2 YYDKDF (reference sequence). CDR3 residues: CATRPGSNQPQHF.

The CDR3 protein is CSARLAGNYNEQFF. The V call is TRBV20-1, the J call TRBJ2-1; as DNA is missing, the TRBD2 call by TCRdb cannot be tested. The CDR3 contains 14 residues. CDR1 is DFQATT and CDR2 is SNEGSKA in the germline V gene (reference sequence).

This chain joins TRBV20-1 and TRBJ2-7; TCRdb outputs TRBD1, but without DNA this stays unchecked. CDR3 size: 14 residues. Per germline, CDR1 DFQATT and CDR2 SNEGSKA (reference sequence). The CDR3 sequence is CSAATRPPPYEQYF.

The chain couples TRBV12-5 to TRBJ1-1. The CDR3 consists of 13 residues. Germline values: CDR1 LGHNT, CDR2 FRNRAP. The CDR3 region is CASGLEGNTEAFF.

This rearrangement joins TRBV5-4 to TRBJ2-7; the TCRdb call, TRBD2, lacks DNA for checking. The CDR3 sequence is 16 residues long. Germline V gives CDR1 SGHNT, CDR2 YYREEE (reference sequence). The CDR3 loop reads CASSPGLAGVGDEQYF. Variable domain in full (rest from reference TRBV5-4 and TRBJ2-7): ETGVTQSPTHLIKTRGQQVTLRCSSQSGHNTVSWYQQALGQGPQFIFQYYREEENGRGNFPPRFSGLQFPNYSSELNVNALELDDSALYLCASSPGLAGVGDEQYFGPGTRLTVT.

The genes are TRBV19 and TRBJ2-2. Germline V gene data show CDR1 as LNHDA and CDR2 as SQIVND (reference sequence). The CDR3 contains 14 residues. The CDR3 reads CASSISRNTGELFF.

The chain carries TRBV5-6 and TRBJ2-5. The CDR3 length is 14 residues. Germline V gene sequence: CDR1 SGHDT, CDR2 YYEEEE. The CDR3 here is CASSLVVGEETQYF.

The J gene is TRBJ1-4, the V gene TRBV25-1; TCRdb reports TRBD1, a call that lacks DNA to check it against. CDR3 length equals 18 residues. In germline, CDR1 is MGHDK, CDR2 SYGVNS. The CDR3 sequence is CASSDPPTQGFLTEKLFF.

J is TRBJ2-1 and V is TRBV28; no DNA is available, so the TRBD2 call from TCRdb remains unchecked. This CDR3 contains 14 residues. From germline, CDR1 is MDHEN and CDR2 SYDVKM. CDR3 sequence reads: CASNLAPGYNEQFF.

This clonotype is deemed medium-sized by its frequency. This sequence joins TRBV7-8 and TRBJ1-1. Germline V gene data show CDR1 as SGHVS and CDR2 as FQNEAQ. CDR3 length: 14 residues. CDR3 protein: CASSSRGSNTEAFF.

The gene calls are TRBV28 and TRBJ2-1; absent DNA, TCRdb's TRBD2 call cannot be checked. Germline CDR1 and CDR2: MDHEN and SYDVKM. The CDR3 totals 18 residues. CDR3 amino acids: CASSFPSQTSASYNEQFF. The full variable domain, with the rest looked up from reference TRBV28 and TRBJ2-1, is DVKVTQSSRYLVKRTGEKVFLECVQDMDHENMFWYRQDPGLGLRLIYFSYDVKMKEKGDIPEGYSVSREKKERFSLILESASTNQTSMYLCASSFPSQTSASYNEQFFGPGTRLTVL.

This rearrangement joins TRBV5-6 to TRBJ2-7. This CDR3 contains 14 residues. CDR1 and CDR2 (germline): SGHDT, YYEEEE. The CDR3 sequence: CASSPWGTPHEQYF.

The V gene is TRBV24-1, the J gene TRBJ2-1; the D gene TCRdb calls, TRBD2, cannot be checked with no DNA. CDR1 is KGHDR, CDR2 SFDVKD, per germline. This CDR3 is built from 15 residues. The CDR3 protein is CATSDFGTSRNEQFF.

The chain has TRBV28 and TRBJ1-4; absent DNA, TCRdb's TRBD1 call cannot be checked. This CDR3 spans 15 amino acids. Germline V gene lookup returns CDR1 MDHEN and CDR2 SYDVKM. The CDR3 loop is CASSHGTGENEKLFF.

The chain has TRBV6-2 or TRBV6-3 and TRBJ2-1; the TRBD1 assignment by TCRdb is unverifiable without DNA. The CDR3 consists of 12 residues. Looked up from germline, CDR1 is MNHEY and CDR2 is SVGEGT. CDR3 loop: CASGGAIYEQFF.

The chain couples TRBV29-1 to TRBJ2-2; TCRdb calls TRBD2, which cannot be checked without DNA. The germline gives CDR1 SQVTM, CDR2 ANQGSEA. CDR3 length: 16 residues. The CDR3 protein is CSVEVFPAGEAGELFF.

This clonotype is classed as medium-sized by frequency. The chain couples TRBV25-1 to TRBJ2-1; with no DNA, the TCRdb D assignment of TRBD2 cannot be verified. This CDR3 spans 14 amino acids. CDR1 is MGHDK and CDR2 is SYGVNS in the germline V gene. The CDR3 here is CASSGTSFLNEQFF.

The chain combines TRBV20-1 with TRBJ2-7; TCRdb outputs TRBD2, but without DNA this stays unchecked. CDR1 DFQATT and CDR2 SNEGSKA come from the germline V gene (reference sequence). This CDR3 is 14 amino acids long. The CDR3 here is CSASEGLAAYEQYF.

The rearrangement uses TRBV4-1 and TRBJ1-2. The germline V gene has CDR1 MGHRA and CDR2 YSYEKL. CDR3 length: 16 residues. The CDR3 reads CASSQGEGLLTYGYTF.

CDR3: CASSKSGQSTDTQYF. The rearrangement uses TRBV7-2 and TRBJ2-3; TCRdb designates TRBD2, a call that cannot be tested without DNA. The CDR3 covers 15 residues. The germline V gene encodes CDR1 SGHTA and CDR2 FQGNSA.

The CDR3 here is CASSYSMGNYGYTF. The chain employs TRBV6-5 and TRBJ1-2. The CDR3 contains 14 residues. Germline CDR1 and CDR2: MNHEY and SVGAGI.

Judged by frequency, this clonotype is medium-sized. This chain uses TRBV12-3 or TRBV12-4 with TRBJ2-2. The CDR3 loop spans 12 amino acids. CDR3 residues: CASSFSPGELFF.

The rearrangement uses TRBV3-1 and TRBJ2-7. There are 13 residues in the CDR3. Germline V lookup: CDR1 LGHDT, CDR2 YNNKEL (reference sequence). The CDR3 region is CASSQDNPYEQYF.

The gene calls are TRBV7-9 and TRBJ2-7; TCRdb designates TRBD2, a call that cannot be tested without DNA. There are 16 residues in the CDR3. Germline V gene data show CDR1 as SEHNR and CDR2 as FQNEAQ (reference sequence). The CDR3: CASSPPLAGGSYEQYF.

The chain uses TRBV12-3 or TRBV12-4 and TRBJ2-7; the TCRdb D gene call, TRBD2, has no DNA to confirm it. The CDR3 is 14 residues long. The CDR3 sequence is CASSPTSATYEQYF.

This chain joins TRBV2 and TRBJ1-2; TCRdb picks TRBD1, but there is no DNA to check that call. The CDR3 loop spans 15 amino acids. CDR1 and CDR2 from the germline V gene are SNHLY and FYNNEI. CDR3 region: CASSQGTVVNYGYTF.

V and J are TRBV6-5 and TRBJ1-2; TCRdb designates TRBD1, a call that cannot be tested without DNA. The CDR3 consists of 13 residues. Germline V gene data show CDR1 as MNHEY and CDR2 as SVGAGI. CDR3: CASSYIRADGYTF.

The chain combines TRBV7-8 with TRBJ2-7; checking the TCRdb D call of TRBD1 is not possible without DNA. The CDR3 is made up of 14 amino acids. CDR1 and CDR2 (germline): SGHVS, FQNEAQ. The CDR3 loop is CASRAGGSSYEQYF.